This TCR beta chain originates from a study of CD8 T cells in ankylosing spondylitis. CDR1 DFQATT and CDR2 SNEGSKA come from the germline V gene (reference sequence). The V and J ends lost 4 bases and 5 bases respectively, with 18 bases between them. This CDR3 region has 15 residues. There are many counts of this clonotype. Its target is not known. One entry per CDR3 protein results from TCRdb running MiXCR on the 5' RACE reads. This sample has around 94,000 distinct CDR3 sequences; just under 9% occur once, and the top ten carry over 25%. The study's findings and limits: Fewer than ten highly homologous variants made up a TCR beta motif that seemed to typify ankylosing spondylitis blood. There was reportedly significant enrichment of clones that were disease-linked in matched ankylosing spondylitis synovial fluid.

The gene calls are TRBV20-1 and TRBJ2-1, with a tentative D call TRBD1 (5 bases). The TCR comes from a male donor with ankylosing spondylitis. Source material: blood, either unsorted or a sorted T cell fraction (not recorded which). CDR3 nucleotides: TGCAGTGCTAACCTTCGTGGGGCGTTCCACAATGAGCAGTTCTTC. It codes for CSANLRGAFHNEQFF.